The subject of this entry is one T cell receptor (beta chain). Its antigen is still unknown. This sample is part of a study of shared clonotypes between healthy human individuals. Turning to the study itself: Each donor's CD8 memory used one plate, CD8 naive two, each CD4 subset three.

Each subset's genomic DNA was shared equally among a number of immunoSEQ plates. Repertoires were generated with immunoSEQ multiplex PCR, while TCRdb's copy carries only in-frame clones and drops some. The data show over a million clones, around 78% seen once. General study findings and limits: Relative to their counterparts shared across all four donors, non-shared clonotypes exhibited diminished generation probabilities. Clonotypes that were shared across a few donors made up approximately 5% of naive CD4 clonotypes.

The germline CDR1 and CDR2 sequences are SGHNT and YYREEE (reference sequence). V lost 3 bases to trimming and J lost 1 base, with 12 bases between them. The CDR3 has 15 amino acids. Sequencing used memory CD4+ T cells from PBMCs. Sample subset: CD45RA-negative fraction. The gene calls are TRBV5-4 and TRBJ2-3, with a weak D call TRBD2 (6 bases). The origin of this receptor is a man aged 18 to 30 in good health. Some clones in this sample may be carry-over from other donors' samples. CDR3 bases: TGTGCCAGCAGCTGGGGACTTGTGGGCACAGATACGCAGTATTTT. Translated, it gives CASSWGLVGTDTQYF.